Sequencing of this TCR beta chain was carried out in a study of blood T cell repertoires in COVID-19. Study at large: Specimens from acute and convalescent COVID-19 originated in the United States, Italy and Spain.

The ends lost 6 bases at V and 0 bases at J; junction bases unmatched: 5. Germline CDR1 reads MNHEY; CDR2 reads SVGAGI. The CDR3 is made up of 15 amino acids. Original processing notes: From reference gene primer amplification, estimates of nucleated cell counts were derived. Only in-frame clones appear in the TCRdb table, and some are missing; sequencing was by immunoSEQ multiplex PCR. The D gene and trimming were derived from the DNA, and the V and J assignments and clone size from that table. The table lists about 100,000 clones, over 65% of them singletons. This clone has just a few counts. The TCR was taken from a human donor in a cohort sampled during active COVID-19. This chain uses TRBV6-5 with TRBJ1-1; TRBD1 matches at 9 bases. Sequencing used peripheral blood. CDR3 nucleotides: TGTGCCAGCAGCCCCGGGACAGGGATGAACACTGAAGCTTTCTTT. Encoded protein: CASSPGTGMNTEAFF.